Listed below are T cell receptor beta chains from one sample, sequenced in a study of read filtering for tumor transcriptome and immune sequencing. MiXCR, run by TCRdb on the reads, gives a single entry per CDR3 protein. The data contain tens of thousands of distinct CDR3 sequences, about 19% of them singletons. Source material: a population of CD138-negative cells sorted from bone marrow. Receptors were obtained from a donor at least 40 years old with multiple myeloma. Each CDR3 is given with its conserved first and last residue. The order of the fields is clone size, V gene, J gene, D gene, CDR3 protein, CDR3 DNA. The D gene is left open where the match is weak. Only part of the rows carry a size: once, few, many, or a class if the clone is expanded.

-	TRBV20-1	TRBJ2-1	TRBD1	CSATGTGGEQFF	TGCAGTGCTACGGGGACAGGGGGTGAGCAGTTCTTC
-	TRBV6-5	TRBJ1-2	TRBD1	CASSLSRTGGFYGYTF	TGTGCCAGCAGTCTAAGTCGGACAGGGGGCTTCTATGGCTACACCTTC
many	TRBV28	TRBJ1-1	-	CASSLPNTEAFF	TGTGCCAGCAGTCTTCCTAACACTGAAGCTTTCTTT
many	TRBV24-1	TRBJ2-3	-	CATSDRTTVDTQYF	TGTGCCACCAGTGACCGGACTACCGTAGATACGCAGTATTTT
many	TRBV15	TRBJ2-3	-	CATSRDGAARGDTQYF	TGTGCCACCAGCAGAGATGGAGCGGCACGGGGAGATACGCAGTATTTT
many	TRBV3-1	TRBJ2-3	TRBD2	CASSQDWASGGIKDTQYF	TGTGCCAGCAGCCAAGATTGGGCTAGCGGGGGGATAAAAGATACGCAGTATTTT
-	TRBV6-6	TRBJ2-5	-	CANSPGAQPNGAQYF	TGTGCCAACAGTCCCGGGGCACAGCCGAATGGGGCCCAGTACTTC
many	TRBV3-1	TRBJ2-1	-	CASSQDQRGQYNEQFF	TGTGCCAGCAGCCAAGATCAACGGGGCCAGTACAATGAGCAGTTCTTC
many	TRBV20-1	TRBJ2-1	TRBD2	CSASRRGGWNEQFF	TGCAGTGCTAGTCGGCGGGGGGGGTGGAATGAGCAGTTCTTC
many	TRBV20-1	TRBJ2-3	TRBD1	CSHDRAADTQYF	TGCAGTCACGACAGGGCAGCAGATACGCAGTATTTT
many	TRBV6-1	TRBJ1-5	-	CASSDLGAAQPQHF	TGTGCCAGCAGTGATTTGGGGGCGGCGCAGCCCCAGCATTTT
many	TRBV29-1	TRBJ1-4	-	CSVGHNNEKLFF	TGCAGCGTGGGACACAATAATGAAAAACTGTTTTTT
many	TRBV30	TRBJ2-7	-	CAWSVAGNAYEQYF	TGTGCCTGGAGTGTAGCAGGCAACGCCTACGAGCAGTACTTC
many	TRBV5-1	TRBJ1-1	-	CASSEPRRETEAFF	TGCGCCAGCAGCGAACCTAGGCGTGAGACTGAAGCTTTCTTT
many	TRBV29-1	TRBJ1-1	-	CSVEYTEAFF	TGCAGCGTTGAGTACACTGAAGCTTTCTTT
few	TRBV4-2	TRBJ2-3	-	CASSQDSMGTQYF	TGTGCCAGCAGCCAAGATTCCATGGGTACGCAGTATTTT
many	TRBV6-1	TRBJ2-7	-	CASSEGDQQYF	TGTGCCAGCAGTGAAGGGGATCAGCAGTACTTC
many	TRBV5-1	TRBJ1-6	-	CASSLGGNNSPLHF	TGCGCCAGCAGCTTGGGAGGGAATAATTCACCCCTCCACTTT
-	TRBV6-2/TRBV6-3	TRBJ2-5	TRBD2	CASTTSGQETQYF	TGTGCCAGCACGACTAGCGGGCAGGAGACCCAGTACTTC
many	TRBV4-1	TRBJ1-1	TRBD1	CASSKTGRLNTEAFF	TGCGCCAGCAGCAAGACAGGGAGATTAAACACTGAAGCTTTCTTT
many	TRBV7-6	TRBJ2-5	TRBD1	CASSRTGVQETQYF	TGTGCCAGCAGCCGGACAGGAGTCCAAGAGACCCAGTACTTC
-	TRBV29-1	TRBJ2-1	-	CGVEVTASFANEQFF	TGCGGCGTTGAAGTTACGGCCAGTTTTGCCAATGAGCAGTTCTTC
many	TRBV20-1	TRBJ1-1	-	CSAREGAKNTEAFF	TGCAGTGCTAGAGAGGGGGCAAAGAACACTGAAGCTTTCTTT
many	TRBV7-2	TRBJ2-1	-	CASSSLRANEQFF	TGTGCCAGCAGCTCGCTTCGTGCCAATGAGCAGTTCTTC
many	TRBV5-4	TRBJ2-5	-	CASSLEGRKTQETQYF	TGTGCCAGCAGCTTGGAGGGGAGAAAGACCCAAGAGACCCAGTACTTC
many	TRBV5-1	TRBJ2-3	-	CASSSRQGTDTQYF	TGCGCCAGCAGCTCCCGACAGGGCACAGATACGCAGTATTTT
many	TRBV5-6	TRBJ2-5	-	CASSGRETQYF	TGTGCCAGCAGCGGGAGAGAGACCCAGTACTTC
many	TRBV28	TRBJ1-5	TRBD1	CASSFDRGFQPQHF	TGTGCCAGCAGTTTCGACAGGGGTTTTCAGCCCCAGCATTTT
many	TRBV5-1	TRBJ1-1	TRBD1	CASSAGQGWTEAFF	TGCGCCAGCAGCGCCGGACAGGGATGGACTGAAGCTTTCTTT
many	TRBV20-1	TRBJ2-7	TRBD2	CSARLGTSTQQYF	TGCAGTGCTCGTCTCGGGACTAGCACGCAGCAGTACTTC
medium-sized	TRBV29-1	TRBJ2-1	TRBD2	CSVDGGRASYNEQFF	TGCAGCGTTGACGGTGGGAGGGCCTCCTACAATGAGCAGTTCTTC
many	TRBV7-2	TRBJ1-2	-	CASSLGVTSNYGYTF	TGTGCCAGCAGCTTAGGCGTGACATCTAACTATGGCTACACCTTC
many	TRBV7-2	TRBJ2-7	-	CASSPRGGGGGYEQYF	TGTGCCAGCAGCCCTAGAGGGGGAGGGGGTGGCTACGAGCAGTACTTC
many	TRBV11-2	TRBJ2-3	TRBD2	CASSPPAGGPDTQYF	TGTGCCAGCAGCCCACCGGCGGGAGGGCCGGATACGCAGTATTTT
many	TRBV7-9	TRBJ2-3	-	CASSLRAPPSDTQYF	TGTGCCAGCAGCTTACGAGCCCCTCCTTCAGATACGCAGTATTTT
many	TRBV5-4	TRBJ2-1	-	CASSQEVRKINSQFF	TGTGCCAGCAGCCAAGAGGTCCGAAAAATCAACTCGCAGTTCTTC
-	TRBV29-1	TRBJ2-2	-	CSVEATNTGELFF	TGCAGCGTTGAAGCGACAAACACCGGGGAGCTGTTTTTT
many	TRBV6-2/TRBV6-3	TRBJ2-5	-	CASSYGKPETQYF	TGTGCCAGCAGTTATGGCAAACCAGAGACCCAGTACTTC
many	TRBV7-9	TRBJ2-3	-	CASIPVRGGDTQYF	TGTGCCAGCATTCCCGTCAGGGGAGGGGATACGCAGTATTTT
-	TRBV28	TRBJ2-1	-	CASKGTTASNEQLF	TGTGCCAGCAAGGGAACGACAGCTTCCAATGAGCAGCTCTTC
-	TRBV7-6	TRBJ2-7	-	CAGSLAAGGTYEQYF	TGTGCCGGCAGCTTAGCGGCAGGAGGGACCTACGAGCAGTACTTC
-	TRBV3-1	TRBJ1-5	-	CDSSRQQGSQPQHF	TGTGACAGCAGCCGTCAACAGGGAAGTCAGCCGCAGCATTTT
-	TRBV7-2	TRBJ2-7	-	CASSLVGWMVSYEQYF	TGTGCCAGCAGCTTAGTGGGCTGGATGGTATCCTACGAGCAGTACTTC
many	TRBV27	TRBJ2-1	TRBD2	CASSLAGGPSFF	TGTGCCAGCAGTCTAGCGGGAGGGCCTAGCTTCTTC
many	TRBV19	TRBJ2-1	-	CASSYSFDEQFF	TGTGCCAGTAGCTATAGTTTCGATGAGCAGTTCTTC
many	TRBV14	TRBJ2-5	-	CASSLASVPGTQYF	TGTGCCAGCAGCCTTGCTTCGGTACCAGGGACCCAGTACTTC
many	TRBV7-9	TRBJ2-6	-	CASSLGIGANVLTF	TGTGCCAGCAGCTTAGGGATTGGGGCCAACGTCCTGACTTTC
many	TRBV7-9	TRBJ2-3	-	CASSLPSSTDTQYF	TGTGCCAGCAGCTTACCGAGCAGCACAGATACGCAGTATTTT
many	TRBV5-1	TRBJ1-6	-	CASSLGWTDSPLHF	TGCGCCAGCAGCTTGGGGTGGACGGATTCACCCCTCCACTTT
many	TRBV25-1	TRBJ1-2	-	CASSEPGQKGYTF	TGTGCCAGCAGTGAACCGGGGCAAAAGGGCTACACCTTC
many	TRBV12-3/TRBV12-4	TRBJ1-2	-	CASSPLGGSGYTF	TGTGCCAGCAGTCCCCTTGGAGGGTCTGGCTACACCTTC
few	TRBV7-2	TRBJ2-7	-	CASSLGGATYEQYF	TGTGCCAGCAGCTTAGGCGGGGCCACCTACGAGCAGTACTTC
many	TRBV20-1	TRBJ1-2	-	CSARVTSNYGYTF	TGCAGTGCTAGAGTGACATCTAACTATGGCTACACCTTC
many	TRBV12-3/TRBV12-4	TRBJ2-2	-	CASSPTGNANTGELFF	TGTGCCAGCAGTCCTACAGGAAATGCGAACACCGGGGAGCTGTTTTTT
many	TRBV20-1	TRBJ2-5	TRBD2	CSAQTSGSWETQYF	TGCAGTGCCCAAACTAGCGGGAGTTGGGAGACCCAGTACTTC
many	TRBV5-1	TRBJ2-2	-	CASSPSLAGELFF	TGCGCCAGCAGCCCATCATTGGCCGGGGAGCTGTTTTTT
many	TRBV6-1	TRBJ1-4	-	CASSEGLRGEKLFF	TGTGCCAGCAGTGAAGGGCTGAGAGGTGAAAAACTGTTTTTT
many	TRBV28	TRBJ2-7	-	CASSLRTDEQYF	TGTGCCAGCAGTCTACGGACAGACGAGCAGTACTTC
many	TRBV7-6	TRBJ2-3	-	CASSLYAGTTDTQYF	TGTGCCAGCAGCTTATATGCGGGGACCACAGATACGCAGTATTTT